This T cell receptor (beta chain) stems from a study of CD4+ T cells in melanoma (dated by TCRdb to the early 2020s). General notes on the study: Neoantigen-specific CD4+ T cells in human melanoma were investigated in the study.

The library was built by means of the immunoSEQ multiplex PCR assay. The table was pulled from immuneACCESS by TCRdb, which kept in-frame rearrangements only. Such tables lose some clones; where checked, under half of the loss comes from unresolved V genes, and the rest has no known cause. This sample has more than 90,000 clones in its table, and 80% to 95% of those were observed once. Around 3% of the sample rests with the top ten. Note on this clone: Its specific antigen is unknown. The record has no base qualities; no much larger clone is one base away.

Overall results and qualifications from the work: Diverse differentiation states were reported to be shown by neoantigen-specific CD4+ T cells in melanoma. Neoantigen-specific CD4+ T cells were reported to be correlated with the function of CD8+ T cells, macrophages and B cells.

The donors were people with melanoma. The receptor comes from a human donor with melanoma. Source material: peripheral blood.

The CDR3: CSVEVVGRANTGELFF. The DNA sequence is given as TGCAGCGTTGAGGTCGTAGGTCGGGCAAACACCGGGGAGCTGTTTTTT. The rearrangement joined TRBV29-1 to TRBJ2-2; the D gene assignment is ambiguous. CDR1 and CDR2 (SQVTM, ANQGSEA) derive from the germline V gene. Trimming takes 3 bases from V and 2 bases from J, and the germline ends sit 16 bases apart. Its CDR3 holds 16 amino acids, cysteine through phenylalanine. Solely the CDR3 DNA is kept, with 48 bases framed from the first base.